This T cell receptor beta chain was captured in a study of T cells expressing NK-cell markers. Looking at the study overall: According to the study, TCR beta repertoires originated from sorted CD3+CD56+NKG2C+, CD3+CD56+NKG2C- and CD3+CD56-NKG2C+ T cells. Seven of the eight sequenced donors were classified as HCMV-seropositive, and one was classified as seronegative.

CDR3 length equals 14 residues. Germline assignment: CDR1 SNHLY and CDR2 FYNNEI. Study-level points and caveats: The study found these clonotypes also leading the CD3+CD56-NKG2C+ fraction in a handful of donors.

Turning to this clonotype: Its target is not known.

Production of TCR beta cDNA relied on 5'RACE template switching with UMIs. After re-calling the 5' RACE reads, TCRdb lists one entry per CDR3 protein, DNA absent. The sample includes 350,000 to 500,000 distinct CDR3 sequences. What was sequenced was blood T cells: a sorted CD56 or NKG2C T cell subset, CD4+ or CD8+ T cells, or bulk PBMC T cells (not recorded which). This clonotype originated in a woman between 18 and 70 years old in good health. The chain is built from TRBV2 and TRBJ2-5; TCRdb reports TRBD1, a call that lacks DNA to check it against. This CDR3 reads CASRGTAPGETQYF.